A single sample gave rise to the 3 T cell receptor beta chains below, sequenced in a study of T cell responses to AZD1222 COVID-19 vaccine. The table came from immunoSEQ multiplex PCR; TCRdb's copy has only in-frame clones and leaves some out. The repertoire holds about 120,000 clones, with 85% to 95% as singletons. The material sequenced was peripheral blood, taken on day 0 of AZD1222 vaccination. The receptor set was obtained from an adult in good health.

The CDR3 is CASSQGLYTEAFF. Written as DNA, the CDR3 is TGTGCCAGCTCCCAGGGCCTCTACACTGAAGCTTTCTTT. This chain uses TRBV18 with TRBJ1-1; tentative D call: TRBD1 (5 bases). The CDR3 sequence is 13 residues long. The germline V gene has CDR1 KGHSH and CDR2 LQKENI. V was shortened by 6 bases and J by 3 bases, with 11 bases between the two germline ends.

The genes are TRBV28 and TRBJ1-4, with TRBD1 matching 8 bases. Germline CDR1 reads MDHEN; CDR2 reads SYDVKM. V lost 5 bases to trimming and J lost 5 bases; unmatched junction nucleotides: 7. This CDR3 is 15 amino acids long. The CDR3 DNA follows: TGTGCCAGCAGTCCTCAGGGGGCAGGGAATGAAAAACTGTTTTTT. Its protein is CASSPQGAGNEKLFF. The whole variable domain, filled in from reference TRBV28 and TRBJ1-4, reads DVKVTQSSRYLVKRTGEKVFLECVQDMDHENMFWYRQDPGLGLRLIYFSYDVKMKEKGDIPEGYSVSREKKERFSLILESASTNQTSMYLCASSPQGAGNEKLFFGSGTQLSVL.

The chain is built from TRBV19 and TRBJ2-7, with 7 bases fitting TRBD1. The CDR3 totals 14 residues. Germline lookup yields CDR1 LNHDA and CDR2 SQIVND (reference sequence). The V and J ends lost 3 bases and 2 bases, in that order; junction bases with no gene match: 4. CDR3 sequence (DNA): TGTGCCAGTAGTATTCGGACAGGTACCTACGAGCAGTACTTC. Protein: CASSIRTGTYEQYF. The whole variable domain, remainder taken from reference TRBV19 and TRBJ2-7, is DGGITQSPKYLFRKEGQNVTLSCEQNLNHDAMYWYRQDPGQGLRLIYYSQIVNDFQKGDIAEGYSVSREKKESFPLTVTSAQKNPTAFYLCASSIRTGTYEQYFGPGTRLTVT.